This T cell receptor (beta chain) was profiled in a study of blood T cells in healthy people across ages. Findings of the study overall: Strongly correlated with naive T cell percentage was TCR beta diversity.

As concerns this clonotype: Its specificity is unknown.

Germline V gene data show CDR1 as SGHRS and CDR2 as YFSETQ. The CDR3 spans 14 residues. Trimming took off 0 bases at V and 9 bases at J, with 13 bases between the two ends. Through a sample-barcoded 5' primer and a J-beta primer mix, a second PCR was run for roughly 7 to 12 cycles. TCRdb re-called the 5' RACE reads through MiXCR, storing one row per CDR3 protein. This sample has some 1,800,000 distinct CDR3 sequences; roughly two fifths occur once, and the top ten carry approximately 22%. The origin of this receptor is a human donor in good health. Sequenced: blood. The rearrangement joins TRBV5-1 to TRBJ1-5; D unclear. The CDR3 protein is CASSLGWKTGPQHF. In DNA form, the CDR3 reads TGCGCCAGCAGCTTGGGCTGGAAAACGGGGCCCCAGCATTTT.